This T cell receptor beta chain was identified during a study of read filtering for tumor transcriptome and immune sequencing. Across the whole study: Eight or nine patients were R-ISS I, 16 were R-ISS II, 6 or 7 were R-ISS III. Findings of the study overall: RNA-seq captured clonotypes less deeply and reliably than IR-seq. Dropping single-read clonotypes raised IR-seq and RNA-seq shared-clonotype correlation. The CD138-negative fraction was mixed bone marrow immune cells, not pure T cells.

About this clonotype itself: Its target is not known.

Between the trimmed V and J ends, which lost 1 base and 4 bases, there was a span of 10 bases. The CDR3 runs to 15 residues. Per germline, CDR1 LNHNV and CDR2 YYDKDF (reference sequence). Molecular barcoded adaptors covering alpha/delta and beta/gamma chains were used on 400 ng RNA. MiXCR, run by TCRdb on the reads, gives a single entry per CDR3 protein. The sample includes over 50,000 distinct CDR3 sequences, roughly a fifth seen only once; the top ten take about a tenth. This TCR came from a donor over 35 with multiple myeloma. The sample comprised a population of CD138-negative cells sorted from bone marrow. The chain joins TRBV15 to TRBJ2-2; tentatively, D is TRBD1 or TRBD2 (6 bases each). The CDR3 DNA follows: TGTGCCACCAGCAGAGGGGGGGCGCGCACCGGGGAGCTGTTTTTT. It translates to CATSRGGARTGELFF.